This record looks at one T cell receptor (beta chain) sequence and its context. Its antigen is unidentified. The sample is drawn from a study of vaccination effects on CD4 cells after COVID-19. Whole-study results and caveats: Missing from the study were early post-infection timepoints, and its convalescent patients were few.

Prior to sequencing, the ViraFEST assay stimulated PBMC with viral peptide pools, which expanded the antigen-specific CD4+ T cells. Culture proceeded for about 11 days, and CD4+ T cells were then isolated. Vaccine recipients had no previous SARS-CoV-2 infection; their nucleocapsid antibodies were negative. Replacing half the medium with IL-2 medium was done on days 3 and 7. TCRdb's table, derived via immunoSEQ multiplex PCR, lists solely in-frame clones and lacks some. The repertoire consists of under 75,000 clones, with over 70% occurring once and the leading ten covering 10% to 15%. This specimen was CD4+ T cells from PBMCs cultured with SARS-CoV-2 spike peptides, taken before COVID-19 vaccination. This TCR came from a human donor who received a COVID-19 vaccine.

In nucleotides, the CDR3 is TGTGCCAGCAGCCAACCACCGGGACAGAACCCAGATACGCAGTATTTT. Encoded protein: CASSQPPGQNPDTQYF. The chain recombines TRBV4-2 with TRBJ2-3, with 7 bases that match TRBD1. Germline values: CDR1 LGHNA, CDR2 YNFKEQ. The CDR3 runs to 16 residues. Trimming cost V 2 bases and J 4 bases; bases outside gene matches: 9.